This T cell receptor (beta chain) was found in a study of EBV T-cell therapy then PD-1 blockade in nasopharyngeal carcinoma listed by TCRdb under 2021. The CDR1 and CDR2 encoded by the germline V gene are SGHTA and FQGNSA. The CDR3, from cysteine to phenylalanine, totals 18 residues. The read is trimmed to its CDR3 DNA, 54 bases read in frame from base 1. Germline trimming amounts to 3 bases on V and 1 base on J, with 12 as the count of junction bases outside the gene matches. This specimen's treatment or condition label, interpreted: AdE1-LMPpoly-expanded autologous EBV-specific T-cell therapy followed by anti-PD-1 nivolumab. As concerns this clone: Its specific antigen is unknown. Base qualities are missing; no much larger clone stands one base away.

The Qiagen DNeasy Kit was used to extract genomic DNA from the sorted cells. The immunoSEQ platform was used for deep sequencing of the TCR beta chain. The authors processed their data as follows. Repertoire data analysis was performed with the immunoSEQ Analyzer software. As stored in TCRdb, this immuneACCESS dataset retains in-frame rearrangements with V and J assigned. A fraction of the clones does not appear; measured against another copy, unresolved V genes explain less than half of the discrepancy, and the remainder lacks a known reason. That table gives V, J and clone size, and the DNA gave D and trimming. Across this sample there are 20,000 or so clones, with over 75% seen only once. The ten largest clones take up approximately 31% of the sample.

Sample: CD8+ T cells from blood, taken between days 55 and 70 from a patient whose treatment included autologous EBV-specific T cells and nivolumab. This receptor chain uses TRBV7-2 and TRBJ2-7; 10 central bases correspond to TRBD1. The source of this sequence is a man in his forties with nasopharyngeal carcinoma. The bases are TGTGCCAGCAGCTTTAGCCGGGGACAGGGGTCCTTTTCCTACGAGCAGTACTTC. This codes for CASSFSRGQGSFSYEQYF.